Below are 27 T cell receptor beta chains sequenced from a single sample in a study of T cells in Graves' hyperthyroidism and ophthalmopathy. RNA transcripts yielded amplified TCR beta CDR3 regions. When the TCR CDR3 underwent first-round RT-PCR, the HTBI primer set was used. TCRdb ran MiXCR on the multiplex PCR reads and lists one entry per CDR3 protein. The data show about 600,000 distinct CDR3 sequences, around 16% seen once. Sequences were obtained from blood. All receptors derive from a woman between 40 and 55 years old with Graves' ophthalmopathy.

This clonotype was observed a handful of times. The chain employs TRBV19 and TRBJ1-3; D unresolved. Germline V gene sequence: CDR1 LNHDA, CDR2 SQIVND (reference sequence). The V end was cut by 3 bases, the J end by 3 bases, with 15 bases between. The CDR3 extends over 16 amino acids. In nucleotides, the CDR3 is TGTGCCAGTAGTATTGGGTCCCGATATGATGGAAACACCATATATTTT. Translation: CASSIGSRYDGNTIYF.

This clonotype was seen ten or more times. This sequence joins TRBV12-3 or TRBV12-4 and TRBJ1-2; the D is unclear. Trimming took off 5 bases at V and 2 bases at J, with 15 bases between the two ends. The CDR3 spans 15 residues. CDR3 nucleotides: TGTGCCAGCAGTAGGACCGGTAATGCAAACTATGGCTACACCTTC. Encoded protein: CASSRTGNANYGYTF.

This clonotype was counted ten times or more. V usage is TRBV6-1 and J usage is TRBJ1-1, with D unclear. V lost 5 bases, J lost 3 bases, and 7 bases lay in between. The V gene's germline CDR1 is MNHNS and CDR2 SASEGT. The CDR3 is 12 amino acids. The DNA of the CDR3 is TGTGCCAGCAGTACGATTGACACTGAAGCTTTCTTT. It translates to CASSTIDTEAFF.

The V call is TRBV7-9, the J call TRBJ2-2, with TRBD1 identical over 11 bases. V was clipped by 3 bases and J by 7 bases; unmatched bases: 4. The CDR3 length is 15 residues. In germline, CDR1 is SEHNR, CDR2 FQNEAQ (reference sequence). CDR3 coding DNA: TGTGCCAGCAGCTTGGGACAGGGGGAATTCGGGGAGCTGTTTTTT. Translating it yields CASSLGQGEFGELFF. Full variable domain (rest looked up from reference TRBV7-9 and TRBJ2-2): DTGVSQNPRHKITKRGQNVTFRCDPISEHNRLYWYRQTLGQGPEFLTYFQNEAQLEKSRLLSDRFSAERPKGSFSTLEIQRTEQGDSAMYLCASSLGQGEFGELFFGEGSRLTVL.

The rearrangement uses TRBV7-9 and TRBJ1-6; D unclear. V lost 3 bases and J 2 bases, leaving 14 bases between the germline ends. This CDR3 is 17 amino acids long. The germline V gene has CDR1 SEHNR and CDR2 FQNEAQ (reference sequence). The CDR3 protein is CASSFRAPGAYNSPLHF. DNA of the CDR3: TGTGCCAGCAGCTTCCGTGCACCCGGGGCCTATAATTCACCCCTCCACTTT.

This clonotype is a singleton in its sample. This chain uses TRBV28 with TRBJ2-7, with 12 bases lining up with TRBD1. This CDR3 spans 16 amino acids. Germline V lookup: CDR1 MDHEN, CDR2 SYDVKM. V lost 2 bases and J lost 4; bases outside the gene matches: 6. The CDR3 nucleotides read TGTGCCAGCAGTTTAAGGGACAGGGGGCGCAATTACGAGCAGTACTTC. The encoded protein is CASSLRDRGRNYEQYF.

This clonotype was recorded at least ten times. This chain connects TRBV28 to TRBJ1-5; 9 positions match TRBD1. J lost 7 bases, V lost 6 bases, and 7 bases had no gene match. The CDR3 is made up of 14 amino acids. Germline lookup yields CDR1 MDHEN and CDR2 SYDVKM. The chain's CDR3 is CASSRTGATQPQHF. DNA for the CDR3: TGTGCCAGCAGCAGGACAGGGGCTACGCAGCCCCAGCATTTT.

The table lists this clonotype with many counts. J is TRBJ2-7 and V is TRBV18; 7 bases map to TRBD1. V shed 4 bases, J shed 2 bases, and the junction held 2 bases outside the gene matches. The germline V gene has CDR1 KGHSH and CDR2 LQKENI. CDR3 length: 13 amino acids. CDR3 sequence (DNA): TGTGCCAGCTCACTTACAGGGGCCTACGAGCAGTACTTC. Translation gives CASSLTGAYEQYF.

This clonotype was detected ten times or more. J is TRBJ2-5 and V is TRBV30, with D possibly being TRBD1 (6 bases). The CDR3 totals 14 residues. CDR1 GTSNPN and CDR2 SVGIG come from the germline V gene (reference sequence). V was trimmed by 0 bases and J by 1 base, leaving 9 bases between them. CDR3 protein: CAWSVGGTQETQYF. CDR3 DNA sequence: TGTGCCTGGAGTGTAGGGGGTACCCAAGAGACCCAGTACTTC.

This clonotype was found many times. The CDR3 DNA follows: TGTGCCAGCAGTTATGTGAGGGGGGGTGGGACCCAGTACTTC. Its translation is CASSYVRGGGTQYF. The chain employs TRBV6-5 and TRBJ2-5, with D maybe TRBD2 (7 bases). V was shortened by 3 bases and J by 7 bases, with 15 bases between the two germline ends. The CDR3 has 14 amino acids. Germline CDR1 and CDR2: MNHEY and SVGAGI.

This clonotype has only a few counts. The chain joins TRBV7-9 to TRBJ2-1; 7 positions agree with TRBD1. V lost 1 base, J lost 6 bases, and 6 bases stayed unmatched. Germline CDR1 and CDR2: SEHNR and FQNEAQ (reference sequence). This CDR3 is built from 15 residues. CDR3 bases: TGTGCCAGCAGCTTAGAGAGACAGGGTTTCAATGAGCAGTTCTTC. It yields the protein CASSLERQGFNEQFF.

The sample holds many counts of this clonotype. This rearrangement joins TRBV12-3 or TRBV12-4 to TRBJ2-7; a possible D gene is TRBD2 (5 bases). The CDR3 consists of 13 residues. With 6 bases removed from V and 2 bases from J, the gap between germline ends came to 11 bases. CDR3 DNA: TGTGCCAGCAGCCCGGGGAAACCCTACGAGCAGTACTTC. It encodes CASSPGKPYEQYF.

The table lists this clonotype with many counts. This chain uses TRBV20-1 with TRBJ2-7; D is tentatively TRBD1 or TRBD2 (5 bases each). The CDR3 length is 13 residues. CDR1 and CDR2 from the germline V gene are DFQATT and SNEGSKA (reference sequence). V dropped 8 bases and J dropped 2 bases, with 16 bases sitting between them. In DNA, the CDR3 is TGCAGTCCAGAGGGAGCGACAGCCTACGAGCAGTACTTC. It specifies CSPEGATAYEQYF.

This rearrangement joins TRBV6-4 to TRBJ1-2; D unresolved. The CDR3 extends over 14 amino acids. The V gene's germline CDR1 is MRHNA and CDR2 SNTAGT. Trimming pared 2 bases from V and 8 bases from J, leaving 15 bases between. Written as DNA, the CDR3 is TGTGCCAGCAGTGACGGCGGCAGAACGGGCGGCTACACCTTC. This gives the protein CASSDGGRTGGYTF.

This clonotype was picked up a small number of times. This chain connects TRBV12-3 or TRBV12-4 to TRBJ2-2, with D perhaps matching TRBD1 (5 bases). V lost 10 bases to trimming and J lost 2 bases, with 17 bases between them. The CDR3 length is 15 residues. In DNA, the CDR3 is TGTGCCATCCAGGACCTCAGGGAAAACACCGGGGAGCTGTTTTTT. Translated, it gives CAIQDLRENTGELFF.

This clonotype has more than one count but fewer than ten. V gene TRBV11-1 combines with J gene TRBJ1-4; 8 bases fit TRBD1. The CDR3 is made up of 15 amino acids. Germline CDR1 and CDR2: SGHAT and FQDESV (reference sequence). Losses at the gene ends were 5 bases for V and 3 bases for J; bases not matched to a gene: 5. The CDR3 DNA sequence: TGTGCCAGCAGCGGACAGGGTTTACCTAATGAAAAACTGTTTTTT. It is translated as CASSGQGLPNEKLFF.

This clonotype occurred many times. The rearrangement joins TRBV4-1 to TRBJ2-7; 9 bases fit TRBD2. There are 16 residues in the CDR3. CDR1 and CDR2 (germline): MGHRA, YSYEKL. V lost 2 bases, J lost 5 bases, and 10 bases stayed unmatched. CDR3 residues: CASSQRSSGDPNEQYF. The CDR3 DNA is TGCGCCAGCAGCCAACGGTCTAGCGGGGACCCTAACGAGCAGTACTTC.

J is TRBJ1-6 and V is TRBV3-1; D unresolved. Looked up from germline, CDR1 is LGHDT and CDR2 is YNNKEL (reference sequence). The CDR3 sequence is 15 residues long. V was clipped by 2 bases and J by 10 bases, with 15 bases between them. The CDR3 sequence: CASSQSDGDGSPLHF. CDR3 sequence (DNA): TGTGCCAGCAGCCAATCAGATGGTGACGGATCACCCCTCCACTTT.

The chain recombines TRBV19 with TRBJ2-7; 14 bases are shared with TRBD2. The CDR3 has 18 residues. Looked up from germline, CDR1 is LNHDA and CDR2 is SQIVND (reference sequence). Trimming took 3 bases from V and 5 from J; bases not matched to a gene: 12. DNA of the CDR3: TGTGCCAGTAGTATGGTATTCTGGACTAGCGGGAGGAGCAACGAGCAGTACTTC. It yields the protein CASSMVFWTSGRSNEQYF.

The chain has TRBV28 and TRBJ1-1; TRBD1 is a possible D gene (5 bases). The CDR3 consists of 16 residues. Germline lookup yields CDR1 MDHEN and CDR2 SYDVKM. Trimming pared 6 bases from V and 2 bases from J, leaving 19 bases between. This CDR3 is CASSREGTDLNTEAFF. For the CDR3, the DNA is TGTGCCAGCAGCCGAGAGGGGACCGACCTTAACACTGAAGCTTTCTTT. The full variable domain, with the rest looked up from reference TRBV28 and TRBJ1-1, is DVKVTQSSRYLVKRTGEKVFLECVQDMDHENMFWYRQDPGLGLRLIYFSYDVKMKEKGDIPEGYSVSREKKERFSLILESASTNQTSMYLCASSREGTDLNTEAFFGQGTRLTVV.

This clonotype has a count of ten or more. This chain links TRBV11-2 with TRBJ2-5, with a possible D match to TRBD2 (5 bases). Germline V lookup: CDR1 SGHAT, CDR2 FQNNGV. The CDR3 runs to 17 residues. V was trimmed by 2 bases and J by 7 bases, leaving 23 bases between them. The CDR3 DNA reads as TGTGCCAGCAGCTTACTCCTGAGCCCTGACGGGAAGGGGACCCAGTACTTC. It translates to CASSLLLSPDGKGTQYF.

This clonotype was observed a few times. The chain recombines TRBV19 with TRBJ2-1; TRBD1 agrees at 10 bases. Germline V CDR1 and CDR2: LNHDA, SQIVND (reference sequence). The CDR3 contains 16 residues. Losses at the gene ends were 5 bases for V and 8 bases for J; bases not matched to a gene: 12. The DNA of the CDR3 is TGTGCCAGTAGTTTAAGACAGGGGGCCATTGTATATGAGCAGTTCTTC. It specifies CASSLRQGAIVYEQFF.

This clonotype was picked up many times. The genes are TRBV6-1 and TRBJ2-3; tentatively, D is TRBD2 (6 bases). Trimming cost V 6 bases and J 3 bases, with 19 bases left between them. The germline V gene encodes CDR1 MNHNS and CDR2 SASEGT. This CDR3 contains 16 residues. CDR3 amino acids: CASSPLLAIRTDTQYF. CDR3 sequence (DNA): TGTGCCAGCAGCCCTCTACTAGCTATTCGGACAGATACGCAGTATTTT.

As concerns this clonotype: Given a much more abundant clone one base away, this may be a read error. The CDR3 reads CASPRQGDRSEASF. The CDR3 DNA follows: TGTGCCTCCCCCAGACAGGGTGATCGCTCTGAAGCTTCCTTT. The genes are TRBV30 and TRBJ1-1, with 7 nucleotides matching TRBD1. The CDR3 has 14 amino acids. The germline CDR1 and CDR2 sequences are GTSNPN and SVGIG (reference sequence).

At least ten counts were recorded for this clonotype. The chain carries TRBV7-2 and TRBJ2-1, with TRBD2 matching 10 bases. The V and J ends lost 8 bases and 4 bases, in that order; junction bases with no gene match: 5. CDR1 and CDR2 (germline): SGHTA, FQGNSA. There are 14 residues in the CDR3. The CDR3 here is CASGSGRAYNEQFF. DNA for the CDR3: TGTGCCAGCGGGAGCGGGAGGGCGTACAATGAGCAGTTCTTC. The full variable domain, its missing parts supplied by reference TRBV7-2 and TRBJ2-1, is GAGVSQSPSNKVTEKGKDVELRCDPISGHTALYWYRQSLGQGLEFLIYFQGNSAPDKSGLPSDRFSAERTGGSVSTLTIQRTQQEDSAVYLCASGSGRAYNEQFFGPGTRLTVL.

The J gene is TRBJ2-1, the V gene TRBV10-2; TRBD2 matches at 12 bases. Germline CDR1 WSHSY, CDR2 SAAADI. V gave up 6 bases and J gave up 8 bases; unmatched junction bases: 5. This CDR3 region has 14 residues. For the CDR3, the DNA is TGCGCCAGCAGCAGCGGACTAGCGGGATATGAGCAGTTCTTC. This codes for CASSSGLAGYEQFF.

This clonotype was detected ten times or more. The junction and the germline gene differ at one end; a read error may be behind it. This rearrangement joins TRBV18 to TRBJ1-5; 10 bases map to TRBD1. There are 15 residues in the CDR3. From germline, CDR1 is KGHSH and CDR2 LQKENI. The CDR3 nucleotides read TGCGCCAGCAGCCCCGGGACAGGGGGCAATCAGCCCCAGCATTTT. It codes for CASSPGTGGNQPQHF. The variable domain in full, completed from reference TRBV18 and TRBJ1-5, reads NAGVMQNPRHLVRRRGQEARLRCSPMKGHSHVYWYRQLPEEGLKFMVYLQKENIIDESGMPKERFSAEFPKEGPSILRIQQVVRGDSAAYFCASSPGTGGNQPQHFGDGTRLSIL.